Shown below are 7 T cell receptor beta chains from a single sample sequenced in a study of blood T cell repertoires in COVID-19. This table comes from immunoSEQ multiplex PCR, and its TCRdb copy is limited to in-frame clones, with some not included. The sample carries fewer than 70,000 clones, 88% recorded once. Material for sequencing was peripheral blood. The receptor set was obtained from a human donor in a cohort sampled during active COVID-19.

The chain carries TRBV28 and TRBJ1-3; 7 nucleotides line up with TRBD1. The V and J ends lost 5 bases and 1 base, in that order; junction bases with no gene match: 11. Germline V gene lookup returns CDR1 MDHEN and CDR2 SYDVKM. The CDR3 totals 17 residues. The CDR3 DNA reads TGTGCCAGCAGTAAGATTACAGGGGAGGCTTCTGGAAACACCATATATTTT. Residues: CASSKITGEASGNTIYF.

V and J are TRBV19 and TRBJ1-1; D possibly corresponds to TRBD1 (5 bases). Between the trimmed V and J ends, which lost 8 bases and 1 base, there was a span of 11 bases. Germline V gene sequence: CDR1 LNHDA, CDR2 SQIVND (reference sequence). CDR3 length equals 13 residues. This CDR3 reads CASHRYGNTEAFF. In DNA form, the CDR3 reads TGTGCCAGTCACAGGTACGGGAACACTGAAGCTTTCTTT.

The rearrangement joins TRBV28 to TRBJ1-2, with a weak D call TRBD1 (5 bases). The CDR3 extends over 12 amino acids. Germline CDR1 reads MDHEN; CDR2 reads SYDVKM. V lost 6 bases to trimming and J lost 6 bases, with 11 bases between them. The CDR3 sequence: CASRSGSNGYTF. Written as DNA, the CDR3 is TGTGCCAGCAGGTCAGGGTCCAATGGCTACACCTTC.

In this sample, this clone turned up a few times. This chain uses TRBV6-1 with TRBJ2-7; D gene unclear. The CDR3 sequence is 15 residues long. Germline CDR1 and CDR2: MNHNS and SASEGT. Trimming left V 2 bases short and J 7 bases short, with 18 bases between. The CDR3 loop is CASSETSESPSEQYF. The CDR3 DNA reads TGTGCCAGCAGTGAAACTTCGGAGAGCCCTTCTGAGCAGTACTTC.

The V call is TRBV7-9, the J call TRBJ1-6; weak D call: TRBD1 (5 bases). This CDR3 has 13 amino acids. The germline V gene encodes CDR1 SEHNR and CDR2 FQNEAQ (reference sequence). The CDR3 region is CVADSIYNSPLHF. As DNA, the CDR3 is TGTGTCGCAGACAGTATCTATAATTCACCCCTCCACTTT.

The gene calls are TRBV27 and TRBJ1-1, with TRBD1 matching 8 bases. Germline values: CDR1 MNHEY, CDR2 SMNVEV (reference sequence). V gave up 6 bases and J gave up 1 base; unmatched junction bases: 4. The CDR3 runs to 14 residues. The CDR3 DNA sequence: TGTGCCAGCAGCCTAGGACAGGGGAACACTGAAGCTTTCTTT. Amino acid sequence: CASSLGQGNTEAFF.

The V call is TRBV28, the J call TRBJ1-2, with TRBD1 identical over 8 bases. Trimming cost V 4 bases and J 3 bases; bases outside gene matches: 1. Germline-derived CDR1 and CDR2 are MDHEN and SYDVKM. The CDR3 is 13 residues long. CDR3 DNA sequence: TGTGCCAGCAGTTCGGGACAGGACTATGGCTACACCTTC. This encodes CASSSGQDYGYTF.